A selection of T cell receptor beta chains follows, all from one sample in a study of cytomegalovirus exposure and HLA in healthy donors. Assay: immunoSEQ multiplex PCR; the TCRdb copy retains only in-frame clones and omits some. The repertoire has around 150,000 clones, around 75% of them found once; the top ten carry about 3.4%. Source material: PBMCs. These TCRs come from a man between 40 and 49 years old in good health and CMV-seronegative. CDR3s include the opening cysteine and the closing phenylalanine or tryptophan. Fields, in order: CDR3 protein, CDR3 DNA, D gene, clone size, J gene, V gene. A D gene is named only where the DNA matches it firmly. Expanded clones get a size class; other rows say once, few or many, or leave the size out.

CDR3 protein: CASSPETGRETQYF; CDR3 DNA: TGTGCCAGCTCACCTGAGACAGGGCGAGAGACCCAGTACTTC; D gene: TRBD1; clone size: -; J gene: TRBJ2-5; V gene: TRBV18
CDR3 protein: CASSPRVQGAYGYTF; CDR3 DNA: TGTGCCAGCAGCCCCCGCGTACAGGGGGCCTATGGCTACACCTTC; D gene: TRBD1; clone size: -; J gene: TRBJ1-2; V gene: TRBV11-2
CDR3 protein: CASRRTTDTQYF; CDR3 DNA: TGTGCCAGCAGGCGAACCACAGATACGCAGTATTTT; D gene: -; clone size: -; J gene: TRBJ2-3; V gene: TRBV28
CDR3 protein: CASSQVPPGTPPDLEKLFF; CDR3 DNA: TGCGCCAGCAGCCAAGTCCCACCCGGGACTCCCCCGGATTTGGAAAAACTGTTTTTT; D gene: -; clone size: -; J gene: TRBJ1-4; V gene: TRBV4-1
CDR3 protein: CASSPQPGEKLFF; CDR3 DNA: TGTGCCAGCTCACCACAGCCTGGTGAAAAACTGTTTTTT; D gene: -; clone size: few; J gene: TRBJ1-4; V gene: TRBV18
CDR3 protein: CASSLARAADTQYF; CDR3 DNA: TGCGCCAGCAGTTTGGCGAGGGCGGCAGATACGCAGTATTTT; D gene: -; clone size: -; J gene: TRBJ2-3; V gene: TRBV10-2
CDR3 protein: CASSQPGQGGETQYF; CDR3 DNA: TGTGCCAGCAGCCAACCGGGACAGGGGGGGGAGACCCAGTACTTC; D gene: TRBD1; clone size: -; J gene: TRBJ2-5; V gene: TRBV11-3
CDR3 protein: CASSLDRVGDTQYF; CDR3 DNA: TGTGCCAGCAGTTTAGACCGGGTGGGAGATACGCAGTATTTT; D gene: -; clone size: -; J gene: TRBJ2-3; V gene: TRBV27
CDR3 protein: CASSLRGQSEQYF; CDR3 DNA: TGTGCCAGCAGCTTACGCGGACAATCCGAGCAGTACTTC; D gene: -; clone size: -; J gene: TRBJ2-7; V gene: TRBV11-1
CDR3 protein: CASSGQGDETQYF; CDR3 DNA: TGTGCCAGCAGTGGTCAGGGGGACGAGACCCAGTACTTC; D gene: TRBD1; clone size: -; J gene: TRBJ2-5; V gene: TRBV6-1
CDR3 protein: CASSTQEYNEQFF; CDR3 DNA: TGTGCCAGCAGCACTCAGGAATACAATGAGCAGTTCTTC; D gene: -; clone size: few; J gene: TRBJ2-1; V gene: TRBV9
CDR3 protein: CASSPGTGATYEQYF; CDR3 DNA: TGTGCCAGCAGCCCCGGGACAGGGGCAACCTACGAGCAGTACTTC; D gene: TRBD1; clone size: once; J gene: TRBJ2-7; V gene: TRBV5-8
CDR3 protein: CASSLAFPNTGELFF; CDR3 DNA: TGTGCCAGCAGCTTGGCCTTTCCGAACACCGGGGAGCTGTTTTTT; D gene: -; clone size: few; J gene: TRBJ2-2; V gene: TRBV5-6
CDR3 protein: CASSLSLTANTEAFF; CDR3 DNA: TGTGCCAGCAGCCTCAGCTTGACAGCGAACACTGAAGCTTTCTTT; D gene: -; clone size: -; J gene: TRBJ1-1; V gene: TRBV7-9
CDR3 protein: CATSSGSRQFNQPQHF; CDR3 DNA: TGTGCCACCAGCAGCGGGAGTAGACAGTTCAATCAGCCCCAGCATTTT; D gene: -; clone size: -; J gene: TRBJ1-5; V gene: TRBV15
CDR3 protein: CASSLDSGAENTEAFF; CDR3 DNA: TGTGCCAGCAGCTTAGATTCAGGGGCCGAGAACACTGAAGCTTTCTTT; D gene: -; clone size: -; J gene: TRBJ1-1; V gene: TRBV11-2
CDR3 protein: CASPGTGNSPLHF; CDR3 DNA: TGTGCCAGCCCCGGGACAGGGAATTCACCCCTCCACTTT; D gene: TRBD1; clone size: once; J gene: TRBJ1-6; V gene: TRBV5-6
CDR3 protein: CASSFQGGGGETQYF; CDR3 DNA: TGTGCCAGCAGTTTCCAGGGAGGGGGTGGAGAGACCCAGTACTTC; D gene: -; clone size: -; J gene: TRBJ2-5; V gene: TRBV27
CDR3 protein: CASSRGASGETQYF; CDR3 DNA: TGTGCCAGCAGTCGGGGGGCCTCGGGAGAGACCCAGTACTTC; D gene: -; clone size: -; J gene: TRBJ2-5; V gene: TRBV7-2
CDR3 protein: CASRSGQGSYNEQFF; CDR3 DNA: TGTGCCAGCAGGAGCGGACAGGGGAGCTACAATGAGCAGTTCTTC; D gene: TRBD1; clone size: -; J gene: TRBJ2-1; V gene: TRBV6-5
CDR3 protein: CASSRGQGYEQYF; CDR3 DNA: TGTGCCAGCAGTAGAGGACAGGGTTACGAGCAGTACTTC; D gene: TRBD1; clone size: -; J gene: TRBJ2-7; V gene: TRBV5-4
CDR3 protein: CASRGQGQAFF; CDR3 DNA: TGTGCCAGCAGGGGACAGGGTCAAGCTTTCTTT; D gene: TRBD1; clone size: -; J gene: TRBJ1-1; V gene: TRBV6-5
CDR3 protein: CASSPPGQGPYGYTF; CDR3 DNA: TGTGCCAGCTCACCCCCGGGACAGGGGCCCTATGGCTACACCTTC; D gene: TRBD1; clone size: -; J gene: TRBJ1-2; V gene: TRBV18
CDR3 protein: CASSSTAGSGANVLTF; CDR3 DNA: TGTGCCAGCAGCTCCACAGCGGGTTCTGGGGCCAACGTCCTGACTTTC; D gene: -; clone size: -; J gene: TRBJ2-6; V gene: TRBV2
CDR3 protein: CASSKTGQGGGYTF; CDR3 DNA: TGTGCCAGCAGTAAAACGGGACAGGGAGGTGGCTACACCTTC; D gene: TRBD1; clone size: few; J gene: TRBJ1-2; V gene: TRBV6-5
CDR3 protein: CASSVRVYNSPLHF; CDR3 DNA: TGTGCCAGCAGTGTCAGGGTCTATAATTCACCCCTCCACTTT; D gene: -; clone size: -; J gene: TRBJ1-6; V gene: TRBV2
CDR3 protein: CASSFWSRGTDTQYF; CDR3 DNA: TGTGCCAGCAGTTTTTGGTCCAGGGGCACAGATACGCAGTATTTT; D gene: -; clone size: -; J gene: TRBJ2-3; V gene: TRBV6-5
CDR3 protein: CASSGTSTADTQYF; CDR3 DNA: TGTGCCAGCAGTGGGACTAGTACTGCAGATACGCAGTATTTT; D gene: TRBD2; clone size: -; J gene: TRBJ2-3; V gene: TRBV6-6
CDR3 protein: CASSLLWDIYEQYF; CDR3 DNA: TGTGCCAGCAGCCTCCTGTGGGACATTTACGAGCAGTACTTC; D gene: -; clone size: -; J gene: TRBJ2-7; V gene: TRBV11-3